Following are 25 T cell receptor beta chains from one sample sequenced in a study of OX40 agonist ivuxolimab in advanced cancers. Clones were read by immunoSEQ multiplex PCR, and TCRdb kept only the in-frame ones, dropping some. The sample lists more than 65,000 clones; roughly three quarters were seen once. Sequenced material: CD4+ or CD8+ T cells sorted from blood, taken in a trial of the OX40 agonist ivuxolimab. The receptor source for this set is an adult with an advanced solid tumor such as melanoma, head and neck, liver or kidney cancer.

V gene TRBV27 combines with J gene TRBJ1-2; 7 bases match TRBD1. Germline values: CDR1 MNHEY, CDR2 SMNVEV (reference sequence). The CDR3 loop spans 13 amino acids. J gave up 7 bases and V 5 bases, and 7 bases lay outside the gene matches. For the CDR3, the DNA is TGTGCCAGCAGTGAATCCCGACAGGGTGGCTACACCTTC. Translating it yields CASSESRQGGYTF.

The CDR3 reads CASSPHREDTQYF. DNA of the CDR3: TGTGCCAGCAGCCCGCACAGGGAAGATACGCAGTATTTT. The V gene is TRBV7-2, the J gene TRBJ2-3, with a weak D call TRBD1 (6 bases). This CDR3 contains 13 residues. Germline V gives CDR1 SGHTA, CDR2 FQGNSA. V was cut by 5 bases and J by 5 bases, with 11 bases left in between.

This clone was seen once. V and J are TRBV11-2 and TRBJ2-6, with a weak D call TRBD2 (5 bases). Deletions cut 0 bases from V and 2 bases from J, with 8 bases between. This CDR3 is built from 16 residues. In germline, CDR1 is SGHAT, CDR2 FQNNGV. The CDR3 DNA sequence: TGTGCCAGCAGCTTAGATCGGGGAACTGGGGCCAACGTCCTGACTTTC. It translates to CASSLDRGTGANVLTF. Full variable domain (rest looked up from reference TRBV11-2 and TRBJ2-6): EAGVAQSPRYKIIEKRQSVAFWCNPISGHATLYWYQQILGQGPKLLIQFQNNGVVDDSQLPKDRFSAERLKGVDSTLKIQPAKLEDSAVYLCASSLDRGTGANVLTFGAGSRLTVL.

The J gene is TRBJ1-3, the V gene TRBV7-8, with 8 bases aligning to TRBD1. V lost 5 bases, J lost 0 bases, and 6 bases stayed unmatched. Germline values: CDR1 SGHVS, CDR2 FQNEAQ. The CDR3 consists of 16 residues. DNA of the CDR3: TGTGCCAGCAGCCCATATGGACAGGGCTCTGGAAACACCATATATTTT. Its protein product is CASSPYGQGSGNTIYF.

CDR3 sequence: CASSDIRDKSNQPQHF. For the CDR3, the DNA is TGTGCCAGCAGCGACATCCGGGACAAAAGCAATCAGCCCCAGCATTTT. The chain combines TRBV7-2 with TRBJ1-5; D may be TRBD1 (6 bases). V was shortened by 5 bases and J by 1 base, with 15 bases between the two germline ends. Germline V CDR1 and CDR2: SGHTA, FQGNSA. The CDR3 spans 16 residues.

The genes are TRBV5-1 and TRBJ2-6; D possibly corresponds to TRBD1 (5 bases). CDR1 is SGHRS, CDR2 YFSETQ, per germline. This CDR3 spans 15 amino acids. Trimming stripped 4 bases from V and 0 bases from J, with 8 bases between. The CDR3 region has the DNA TGCGCCAGCAGCCTCAGGGACTCTGGGGCCAACGTCCTGACTTTC. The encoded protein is CASSLRDSGANVLTF. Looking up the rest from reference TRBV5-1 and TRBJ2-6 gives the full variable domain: KAGVTQTPRYLIKTRGQQVTLSCSPISGHRSVSWYQQTPGQGLQFLFEYFSETQRNKGNFPGRFSGRQFSNSRSEMNVSTLELGDSALYLCASSLRDSGANVLTFGAGSRLTVL.

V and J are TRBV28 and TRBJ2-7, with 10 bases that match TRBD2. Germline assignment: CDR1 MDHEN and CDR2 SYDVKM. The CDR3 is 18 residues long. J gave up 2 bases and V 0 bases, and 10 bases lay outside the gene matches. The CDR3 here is CASSLWGPSGRVPYEQYF. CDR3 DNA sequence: TGTGCCAGCAGTTTATGGGGTCCTAGCGGGAGAGTACCCTACGAGCAGTACTTC.

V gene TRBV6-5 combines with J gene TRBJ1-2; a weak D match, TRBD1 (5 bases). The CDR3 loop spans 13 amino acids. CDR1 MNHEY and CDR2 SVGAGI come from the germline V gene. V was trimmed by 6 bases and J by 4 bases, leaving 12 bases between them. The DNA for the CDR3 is TGTGCCAGCAGACCTCAGGGATTCTATGGCTACACCTTC. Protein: CASRPQGFYGYTF.

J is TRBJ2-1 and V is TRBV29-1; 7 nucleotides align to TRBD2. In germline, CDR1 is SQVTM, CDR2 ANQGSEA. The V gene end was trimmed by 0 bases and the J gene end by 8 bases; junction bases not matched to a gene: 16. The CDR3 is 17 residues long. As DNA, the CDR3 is TGCAGCGTTGAAGATCCCGTAAGCGGGGATCGCTTAGATGAGCAGTTCTTC. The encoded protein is CSVEDPVSGDRLDEQFF.

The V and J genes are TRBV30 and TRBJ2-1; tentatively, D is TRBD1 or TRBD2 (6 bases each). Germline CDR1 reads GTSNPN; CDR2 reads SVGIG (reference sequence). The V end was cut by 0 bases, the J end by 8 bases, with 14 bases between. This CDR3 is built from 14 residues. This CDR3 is CAWSVTGARDEQFF. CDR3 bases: TGTGCCTGGAGTGTTACGGGGGCTAGGGATGAGCAGTTCTTC.

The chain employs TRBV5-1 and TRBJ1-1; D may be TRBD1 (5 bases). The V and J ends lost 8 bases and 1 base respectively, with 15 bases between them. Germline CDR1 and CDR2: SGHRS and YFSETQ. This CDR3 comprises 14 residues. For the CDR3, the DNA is TGCGCCAGTTCCTTCCAGGGATCGAACACTGAAGCTTTCTTT. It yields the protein CASSFQGSNTEAFF.

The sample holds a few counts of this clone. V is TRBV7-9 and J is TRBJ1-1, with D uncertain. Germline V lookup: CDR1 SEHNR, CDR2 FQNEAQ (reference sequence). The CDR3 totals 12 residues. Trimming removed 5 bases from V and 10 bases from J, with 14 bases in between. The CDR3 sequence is CASSPARDRAFF. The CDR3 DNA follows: TGTGCCAGCAGCCCCGCGAGGGATCGAGCTTTCTTT.

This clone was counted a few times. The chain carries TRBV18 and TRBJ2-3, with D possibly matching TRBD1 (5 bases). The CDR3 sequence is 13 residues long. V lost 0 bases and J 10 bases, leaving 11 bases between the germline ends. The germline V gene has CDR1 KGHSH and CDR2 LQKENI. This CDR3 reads CASSPPTIRAQYF. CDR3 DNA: TGTGCCAGCTCACCACCAACAATCAGGGCGCAGTATTTT.

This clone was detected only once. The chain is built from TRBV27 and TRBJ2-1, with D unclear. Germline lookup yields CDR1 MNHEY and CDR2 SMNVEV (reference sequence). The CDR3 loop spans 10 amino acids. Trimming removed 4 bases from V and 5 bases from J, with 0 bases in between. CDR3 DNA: TGTGCCAGCAGTTACAATGAGCAGTTCTTC. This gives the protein CASSYNEQFF.

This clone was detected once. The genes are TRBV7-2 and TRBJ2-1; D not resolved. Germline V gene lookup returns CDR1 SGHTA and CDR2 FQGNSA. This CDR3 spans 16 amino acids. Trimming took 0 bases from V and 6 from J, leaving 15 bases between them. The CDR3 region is CASSLAQRPFSNEQFF. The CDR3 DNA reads TGTGCCAGCAGCTTAGCGCAGAGGCCGTTTAGCAATGAGCAGTTCTTC.

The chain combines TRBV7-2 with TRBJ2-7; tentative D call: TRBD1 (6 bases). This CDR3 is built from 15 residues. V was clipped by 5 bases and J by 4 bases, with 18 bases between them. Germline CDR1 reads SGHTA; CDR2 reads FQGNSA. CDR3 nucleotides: TGTGCCAGCAGCCTAAGCGGACAGATGACTTACGAGCAGTACTTC. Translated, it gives CASSLSGQMTYEQYF.

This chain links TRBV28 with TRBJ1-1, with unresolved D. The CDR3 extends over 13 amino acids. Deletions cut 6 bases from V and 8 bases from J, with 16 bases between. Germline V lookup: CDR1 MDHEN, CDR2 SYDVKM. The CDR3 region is CASSRRTEDEAFF. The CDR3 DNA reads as TGTGCCAGCAGCCGACGGACCGAGGACGAAGCTTTCTTT. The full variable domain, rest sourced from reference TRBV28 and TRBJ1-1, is DVKVTQSSRYLVKRTGEKVFLECVQDMDHENMFWYRQDPGLGLRLIYFSYDVKMKEKGDIPEGYSVSREKKERFSLILESASTNQTSMYLCASSRRTEDEAFFGQGTRLTVV.

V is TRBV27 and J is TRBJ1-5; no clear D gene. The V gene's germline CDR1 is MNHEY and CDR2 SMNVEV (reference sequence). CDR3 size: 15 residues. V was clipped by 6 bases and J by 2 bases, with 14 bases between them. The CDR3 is CASSLRAGGNQPQHF. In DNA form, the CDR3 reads TGTGCCAGCAGCCTTCGGGCAGGAGGCAATCAGCCCCAGCATTTT.

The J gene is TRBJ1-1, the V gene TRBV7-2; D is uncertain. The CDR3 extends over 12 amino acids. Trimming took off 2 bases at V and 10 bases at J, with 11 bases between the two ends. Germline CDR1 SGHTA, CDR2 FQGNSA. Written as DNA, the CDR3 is TGTGCCAGCAGCTTAAGTGGGGTCGGAGCTTTCTTT. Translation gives CASSLSGVGAFF.

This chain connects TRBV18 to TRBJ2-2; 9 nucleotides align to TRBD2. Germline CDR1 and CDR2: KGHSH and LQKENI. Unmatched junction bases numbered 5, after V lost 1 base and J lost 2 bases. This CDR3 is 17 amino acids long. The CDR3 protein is CASSPRRRGGNTGELFF. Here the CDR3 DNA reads TGTGCCAGCTCACCACGGCGGCGGGGGGGAAACACCGGGGAGCTGTTTTTT.

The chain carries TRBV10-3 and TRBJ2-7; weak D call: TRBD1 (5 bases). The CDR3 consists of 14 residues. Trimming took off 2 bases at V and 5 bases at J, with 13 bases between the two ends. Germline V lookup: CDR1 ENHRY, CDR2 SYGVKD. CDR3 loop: CAISEVQGSHEQYF. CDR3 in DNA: TGTGCCATCAGTGAGGTTCAGGGTTCCCACGAGCAGTACTTC.

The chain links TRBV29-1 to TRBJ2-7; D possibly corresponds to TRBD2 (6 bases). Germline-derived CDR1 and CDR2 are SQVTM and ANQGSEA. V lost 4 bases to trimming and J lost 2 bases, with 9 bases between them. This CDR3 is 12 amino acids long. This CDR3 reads CSVGGDAYEQYF. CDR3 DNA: TGCAGCGTTGGCGGGGACGCCTACGAGCAGTACTTC.

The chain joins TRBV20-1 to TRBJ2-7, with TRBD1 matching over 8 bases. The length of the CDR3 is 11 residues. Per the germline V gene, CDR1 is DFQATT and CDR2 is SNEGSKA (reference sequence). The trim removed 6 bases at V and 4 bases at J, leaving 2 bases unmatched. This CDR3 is CSARTGYEQYF. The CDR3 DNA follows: TGCAGTGCGAGGACAGGGTACGAGCAGTACTTC.

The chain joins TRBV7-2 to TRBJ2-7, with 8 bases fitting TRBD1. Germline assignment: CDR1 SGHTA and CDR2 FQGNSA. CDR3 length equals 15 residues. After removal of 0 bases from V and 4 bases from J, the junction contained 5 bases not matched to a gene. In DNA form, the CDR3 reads TGTGCCAGCAGCTTAGCACCAGGGGGCGGGTACGAGCAGTACTTC. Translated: CASSLAPGGGYEQYF.

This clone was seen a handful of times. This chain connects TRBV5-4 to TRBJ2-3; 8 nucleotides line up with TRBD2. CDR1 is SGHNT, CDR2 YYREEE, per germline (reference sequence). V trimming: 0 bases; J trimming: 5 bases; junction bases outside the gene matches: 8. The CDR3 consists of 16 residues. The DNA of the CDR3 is TGTGCCAGCAGCTTGGCCAGGCGGGGGGCCGGAGATACGCAGTATTTT. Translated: CASSLARRGAGDTQYF.